A selection of T cell receptor beta chains follows, all from one sample in a study of T-cell reconstitution after alpha-beta-depleted transplantation in children. TCRdb re-derived calls from the PCR reads in MiXCR, one entry per CDR3 protein. The repertoire holds just over 950,000 distinct CDR3 sequences, about 29% seen once, with about 28% in the top ten. The sample was PBMCs, mostly from graft donor cells, taken 360 days after TCRalphabeta/CD19-depleted stem cell transplant. Every receptor here comes from a boy under three years old who had a stem cell transplant for SCID, so the T cells may come from the graft donor. Both conserved end residues are part of each CDR3. The order of the fields is V gene, clone size, J gene, D gene, CDR3 DNA, CDR3 protein. The D gene is left open where the match is weak. The size field is filled for only some rows; it gives once, few, many or a size class.

v_gene: TRBV20-1
abundance: few
j_gene: TRBJ2-5
d_gene: NA
CDR3nt: TGCAGTGCTAGAGATCGACGGCGGGTACACCTTAAAGAGACCCAGTACTTC
CDR3aa: CSARDRRRVHLKETQYF

v_gene: TRBV10-3
abundance: NA
j_gene: TRBJ2-7
d_gene: NA
CDR3nt: TGTGCCATCAGTGGGGGTATCCGAAGGTCCTACGAGCAGTACTTC
CDR3aa: CAISGGIRRSYEQYF

v_gene: TRBV12-3/TRBV12-4
abundance: NA
j_gene: TRBJ1-1
d_gene: NA
CDR3nt: TGTGCCAGCAGGGACAGCCCGAACACTGAAGCTTTCTTT
CDR3aa: CASRDSPNTEAFF

v_gene: TRBV15
abundance: NA
j_gene: TRBJ2-6
d_gene: NA
CDR3nt: TGTGCCACCAGCAGAGAGGGGGACTCTGGGGCCAACGTCCTGACTTTC
CDR3aa: CATSREGDSGANVLTF

v_gene: TRBV24-1
abundance: few
j_gene: TRBJ2-3
d_gene: TRBD1
CDR3nt: TGTGCCACCAGTGACTGGGGGACAGGGGACCCAGATACGCAGTATTTT
CDR3aa: CATSDWGTGDPDTQYF

v_gene: TRBV7-1
abundance: NA
j_gene: TRBJ2-1
d_gene: TRBD1
CDR3nt: TGTGCCAGCAGGGGGGACAGGGAGCAGGTGGATGAGCAGTTCTTC
CDR3aa: CASRGDREQVDEQFF

v_gene: TRBV12-3/TRBV12-4
abundance: few
j_gene: TRBJ2-2
d_gene: TRBD2
CDR3nt: TGTGCCAGCAGTTTAAGCGGGTTCGGGGGGAGGACCGGGGAGCTGTTTTTT
CDR3aa: CASSLSGFGGRTGELFF

v_gene: TRBV29-1
abundance: NA
j_gene: TRBJ2-2
d_gene: NA
CDR3nt: TGCAGCGTTGAAGGGGTCAGGAACACCGGGGAGCTGTTTTTT
CDR3aa: CSVEGVRNTGELFF

v_gene: TRBV5-1
abundance: NA
j_gene: TRBJ1-5
d_gene: TRBD1
CDR3nt: TGCGCCAGCAGCATAGGGACAGGGGCGAATCAGCCCCAGCATTTT
CDR3aa: CASSIGTGANQPQHF

v_gene: TRBV20-1
abundance: NA
j_gene: TRBJ1-1
d_gene: NA
CDR3nt: TGCAGTGCTACGACAGGAGGTTTCGCTGAAGCTTTCTTT
CDR3aa: CSATTGGFAEAFF

v_gene: TRBV12-3/TRBV12-4
abundance: NA
j_gene: TRBJ1-1
d_gene: NA
CDR3nt: TGTGCCAGCAGTCCTGATACCAATACAGGGAACACTGAAGCTTTCTTT
CDR3aa: CASSPDTNTGNTEAFF

v_gene: TRBV24-1
abundance: few
j_gene: TRBJ1-2
d_gene: NA
CDR3nt: TGTGCCACCAGTGACCCGGGAAGACGAGTCGGCTACACCTTC
CDR3aa: CATSDPGRRVGYTF

v_gene: TRBV20-1
abundance: few
j_gene: TRBJ2-3
d_gene: TRBD1
CDR3nt: TGCAGTGCCTTCACTCAGGGGGAATTCACAGATACGCAGTATTTT
CDR3aa: CSAFTQGEFTDTQYF

v_gene: TRBV12-3/TRBV12-4
abundance: NA
j_gene: TRBJ2-7
d_gene: NA
CDR3nt: TGTGCCAGCAGGGACTTGGGAAGCCGCGGCGGGGAGCAGTACTTC
CDR3aa: CASRDLGSRGGEQYF

v_gene: TRBV5-1
abundance: few
j_gene: TRBJ2-1
d_gene: NA
CDR3nt: TGCGCCAGCAGCTTGGAACCAAATAAACAGGGAAATGAGCAGTTCTTC
CDR3aa: CASSLEPNKQGNEQFF

v_gene: TRBV18
abundance: NA
j_gene: TRBJ1-2
d_gene: NA
CDR3nt: TGTGCCAGCTCACCGGTTCTTGGGGGCTACACCTTC
CDR3aa: CASSPVLGGYTF

v_gene: TRBV18
abundance: few
j_gene: TRBJ2-5
d_gene: NA
CDR3nt: TGTGCCAGCTCAGCAGTAGAGTCACGGACCCAGTACTTC
CDR3aa: CASSAVESRTQYF

v_gene: TRBV20-1
abundance: few
j_gene: TRBJ2-2
d_gene: NA
CDR3nt: TGCAGTGCTAGCCGCACCGGGACGCCAAGGGAGCTGTTTTTT
CDR3aa: CSASRTGTPRELFF

v_gene: TRBV5-1
abundance: few
j_gene: TRBJ2-1
d_gene: NA
CDR3nt: TGCGCCAGCAGCTTGGAGCAGGGGAGGAATGAGCAGTTCTTC
CDR3aa: CASSLEQGRNEQFF

v_gene: TRBV28
abundance: NA
j_gene: TRBJ2-7
d_gene: NA
CDR3nt: TGTGCCAGCAGTTCAAAACGGGGATTTCCCTACGAGCAGTACTTC
CDR3aa: CASSSKRGFPYEQYF

v_gene: TRBV5-5
abundance: few
j_gene: TRBJ1-5
d_gene: NA
CDR3nt: TGTGCCAGCAGCTGGCGTGAGGGCGGCACTCAGCCCCAGCATTTT
CDR3aa: CASSWREGGTQPQHF

v_gene: TRBV5-1
abundance: few
j_gene: TRBJ2-1
d_gene: NA
CDR3nt: TGCGCCAGCAGCTTGGGAGGGGGGGGTATCGATGAGCAGTTCTTC
CDR3aa: CASSLGGGGIDEQFF

v_gene: TRBV5-1
abundance: NA
j_gene: TRBJ2-7
d_gene: TRBD1
CDR3nt: TGCGCCAGCAGCGGCGGACAGGTCTACGAGCAGTACTTC
CDR3aa: CASSGGQVYEQYF

v_gene: TRBV10-3
abundance: NA
j_gene: TRBJ2-3
d_gene: TRBD1
CDR3nt: TGTGCCATCAGGAATGGACAGGGGAACACGCAGTATTTT
CDR3aa: CAIRNGQGNTQYF

v_gene: TRBV5-1
abundance: NA
j_gene: TRBJ2-3
d_gene: NA
CDR3nt: TGCGCCAGCAGCTTGGCGACAGACACAGATACGCAGTATTTT
CDR3aa: CASSLATDTDTQYF

v_gene: TRBV20-1
abundance: NA
j_gene: TRBJ2-7
d_gene: TRBD1
CDR3nt: TGCAGTGCTAGAGATTTATCCCCCGCAAGGAGACAGGGATCCTACGAGCAGTACTTC
CDR3aa: CSARDLSPARRQGSYEQYF

v_gene: TRBV5-1
abundance: many
j_gene: TRBJ2-3
d_gene: TRBD2
CDR3nt: TGCGCCAGCAGCCCTGGACTAGCGGGGTACACAGATACGCAGTATTTT
CDR3aa: CASSPGLAGYTDTQYF

v_gene: TRBV3-1
abundance: NA
j_gene: TRBJ2-2
d_gene: TRBD1
CDR3nt: TGTGCCAGCAGCCTTAGACAGGGCACCGGGGAGCTGTTTTTT
CDR3aa: CASSLRQGTGELFF

v_gene: TRBV29-1
abundance: NA
j_gene: TRBJ2-2
d_gene: NA
CDR3nt: TGCAGCGTTGAAGATGGGCAGGAAAAGCCCGGGGAGCTGTTTTTT
CDR3aa: CSVEDGQEKPGELFF

v_gene: TRBV20-1
abundance: NA
j_gene: TRBJ2-1
d_gene: NA
CDR3nt: TGCAGTGCTAGAGCAGGGGACAATGAGCAGTTCTTC
CDR3aa: CSARAGDNEQFF

v_gene: TRBV19
abundance: NA
j_gene: TRBJ2-7
d_gene: TRBD1
CDR3nt: TGTGCCAGTAGTGGGTCGAGCAGGGGGCCAGACTACGAGCAGTACTTC
CDR3aa: CASSGSSRGPDYEQYF

v_gene: TRBV4-1
abundance: NA
j_gene: TRBJ2-1
d_gene: NA
CDR3nt: TGCGCCAGCAGCCAAAGTCTGCCGAACAATGAGCAGTTCTTC
CDR3aa: CASSQSLPNNEQFF

v_gene: TRBV20-1
abundance: few
j_gene: TRBJ2-1
d_gene: TRBD2
CDR3nt: TGCAGTGCTTTATACGCCAGGGCTAGCGGGGGGAACAATGAGCAGTTCTTC
CDR3aa: CSALYARASGGNNEQFF

v_gene: TRBV5-1
abundance: NA
j_gene: TRBJ1-1
d_gene: NA
CDR3nt: TGCGCCAGCAGCGCCGACAACTTTGAAGCTTTCTTT
CDR3aa: CASSADNFEAFF

v_gene: TRBV4-3
abundance: few
j_gene: TRBJ1-6
d_gene: NA
CDR3nt: TGCGCCAGCAGCCATGCACAGGGAGAGGGGAATTCACCCCTCCACTTT
CDR3aa: CASSHAQGEGNSPLHF

v_gene: TRBV12-3/TRBV12-4
abundance: few
j_gene: TRBJ2-7
d_gene: NA
CDR3nt: TGTGCCAGCACCCGTGTGTGGTACGAGCAGTACTTC
CDR3aa: CASTRVWYEQYF

v_gene: TRBV20-1
abundance: few
j_gene: TRBJ1-4
d_gene: NA
CDR3nt: TGCAGTGCCCCAACAGGGCCGGGGGAAAAACTGTTTTTT
CDR3aa: CSAPTGPGEKLFF

v_gene: TRBV20-1
abundance: NA
j_gene: TRBJ2-1
d_gene: NA
CDR3nt: TGCAGTGCTAGAGGGAGGGATAACTCCTACAATGAGCAGTTCTTC
CDR3aa: CSARGRDNSYNEQFF

v_gene: TRBV11-2
abundance: few
j_gene: TRBJ2-3
d_gene: NA
CDR3nt: TGTGCCAGCAGCTTAGAGATAAGTAGCACAGATACGCAGTATTTT
CDR3aa: CASSLEISSTDTQYF

v_gene: TRBV12-3/TRBV12-4
abundance: few
j_gene: TRBJ2-5
d_gene: NA
CDR3nt: TGTGCCAGCAGTTTCCCCAATGTAGAGACCCAGTACTTC
CDR3aa: CASSFPNVETQYF

v_gene: TRBV2
abundance: few
j_gene: TRBJ2-1
d_gene: TRBD1
CDR3nt: TGTGCCAGCAGCCTTCTTACAGGGGGGTCCTACAATGAGCAGTTCTTC
CDR3aa: CASSLLTGGSYNEQFF

v_gene: TRBV7-2
abundance: few
j_gene: TRBJ2-1
d_gene: TRBD2
CDR3nt: TGTGCCAGCAGTCGACTAGCGGGGGGGGTAAAGAATGAGCAGTTCTTC
CDR3aa: CASSRLAGGVKNEQFF

v_gene: TRBV9
abundance: NA
j_gene: TRBJ2-1
d_gene: NA
CDR3nt: TGTGCCAGCAGCGTATTTTCTCCTCCCCCTTACAATGAGCAGTTCTTC
CDR3aa: CASSVFSPPPYNEQFF

v_gene: TRBV29-1
abundance: NA
j_gene: TRBJ2-5
d_gene: TRBD2
CDR3nt: TGCAGCGTCGCGGCGGGAGGACAAGAGACCCAGTACTTC
CDR3aa: CSVAAGGQETQYF

v_gene: TRBV5-1
abundance: NA
j_gene: TRBJ2-3
d_gene: NA
CDR3nt: TGCGCCAGCAGCTTTCCCTCAGGGTCCTACGGCACAGATACGCAGTATTTT
CDR3aa: CASSFPSGSYGTDTQYF

v_gene: TRBV6-5
abundance: few
j_gene: TRBJ2-2
d_gene: NA
CDR3nt: TGTGCCAGCAGTTACTCGACGGTCCTGACAGGGAACACCGGGGAGCTGTTTTTT
CDR3aa: CASSYSTVLTGNTGELFF

v_gene: TRBV12-3/TRBV12-4
abundance: NA
j_gene: TRBJ2-3
d_gene: TRBD1
CDR3nt: TGTGCCAGCAGTTTGGGGACAGGGAGGCCCTCAGATACGCAGTATTTT
CDR3aa: CASSLGTGRPSDTQYF

v_gene: TRBV7-2
abundance: NA
j_gene: TRBJ2-3
d_gene: NA
CDR3nt: TGTGCCAGCAGCCAACAGGGGAGGTTGAGCACAGATACGCAGTATTTT
CDR3aa: CASSQQGRLSTDTQYF